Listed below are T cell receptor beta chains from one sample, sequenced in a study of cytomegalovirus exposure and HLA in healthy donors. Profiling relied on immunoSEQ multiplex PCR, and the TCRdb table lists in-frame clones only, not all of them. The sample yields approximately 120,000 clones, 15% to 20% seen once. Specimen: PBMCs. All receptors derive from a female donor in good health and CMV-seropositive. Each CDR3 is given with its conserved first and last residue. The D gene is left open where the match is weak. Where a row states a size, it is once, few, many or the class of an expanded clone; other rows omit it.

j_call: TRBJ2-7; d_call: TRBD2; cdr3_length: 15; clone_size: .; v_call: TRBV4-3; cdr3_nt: TGCGCCAGCAGCCAAGTTCGGGGGGTTTTCTACGAGCAGTACTTC; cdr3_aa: CASSQVRGVFYEQYF
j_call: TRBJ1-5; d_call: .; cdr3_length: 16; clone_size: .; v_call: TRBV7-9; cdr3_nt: TGTGCCAGCAGCTTAGCCCGGGGAGAGAGCAATCAGCCCCAGCATTTT; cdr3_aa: CASSLARGESNQPQHF
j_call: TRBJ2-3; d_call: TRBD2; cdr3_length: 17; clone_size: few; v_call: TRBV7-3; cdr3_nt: TGTGCCAGCAGCCCAGACATAGCGGGATTGAGCACAGATACGCAGTATTTT; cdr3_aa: CASSPDIAGLSTDTQYF
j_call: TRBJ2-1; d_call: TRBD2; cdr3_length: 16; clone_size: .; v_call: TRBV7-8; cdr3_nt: TGTGCCAGCAGCCAGCTAGCGGGGGTCTCCTACAATGAGCAGTTCTTC; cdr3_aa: CASSQLAGVSYNEQFF
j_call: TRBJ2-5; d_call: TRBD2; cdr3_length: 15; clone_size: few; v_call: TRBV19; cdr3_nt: TGTGCCAGTAGTAGACTAGCGGGTAGCTGGGAGACCCAGTACTTC; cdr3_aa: CASSRLAGSWETQYF
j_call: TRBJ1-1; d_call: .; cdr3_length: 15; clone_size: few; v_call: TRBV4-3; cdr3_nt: TGCGCCAGCAGCCGATGGACAGCTACGAACACTGAAGCTTTCTTT; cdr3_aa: CASSRWTATNTEAFF
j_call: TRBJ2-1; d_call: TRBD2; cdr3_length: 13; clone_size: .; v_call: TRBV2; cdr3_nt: TGTGCCACCAACCCAGGGACTAGCGGGACGGTGTTCTTC; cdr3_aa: CATNPGTSGTVFF
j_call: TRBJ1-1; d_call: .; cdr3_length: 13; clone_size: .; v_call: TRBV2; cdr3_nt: TGTGCCAGCAGTGGGGGGGGTAACACTGAAGCTTTCTTT; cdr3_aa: CASSGGGNTEAFF
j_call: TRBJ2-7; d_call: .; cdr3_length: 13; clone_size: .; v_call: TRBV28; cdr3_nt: TGTGCCACCGTAGGGGGTTTTACCTACGAGCAGTACTTC; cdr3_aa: CATVGGFTYEQYF
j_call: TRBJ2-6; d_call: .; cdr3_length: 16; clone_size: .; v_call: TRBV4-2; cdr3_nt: TGTGCCAGCAGCCAAGTATCCAGCTCTGGGGCCAACGTCCTGACTTTC; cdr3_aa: CASSQVSSSGANVLTF
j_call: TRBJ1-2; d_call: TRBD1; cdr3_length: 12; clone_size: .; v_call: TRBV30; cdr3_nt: TGTGCCTGGAGTCGGGACAGCTATGGCTACACCTTC; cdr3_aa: CAWSRDSYGYTF
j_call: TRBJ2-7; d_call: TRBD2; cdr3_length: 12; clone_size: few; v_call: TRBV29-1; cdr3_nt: TGCAGCGGGGGACTAGCGGACTACGAGCAGTACTTC; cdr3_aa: CSGGLADYEQYF
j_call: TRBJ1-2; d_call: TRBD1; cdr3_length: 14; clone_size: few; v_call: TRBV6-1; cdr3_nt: TGTGCCAGCAGCCTAGGGGGCGGAGGCTATGGCTACACCTTC; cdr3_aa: CASSLGGGGYGYTF
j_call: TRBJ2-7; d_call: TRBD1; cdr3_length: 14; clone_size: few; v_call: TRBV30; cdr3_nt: TGTGCCTGGAGCGCAGGGGGCGCTGCCTACGAGCAGTACTTC; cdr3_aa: CAWSAGGAAYEQYF
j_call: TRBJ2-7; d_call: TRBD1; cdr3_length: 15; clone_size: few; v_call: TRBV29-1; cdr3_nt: TGCAGCGTTGAACTGGTGGGACAGGGCAACTACGAGCAGTACTTC; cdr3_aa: CSVELVGQGNYEQYF
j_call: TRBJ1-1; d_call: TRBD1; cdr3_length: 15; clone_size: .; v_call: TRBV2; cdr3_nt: TGTGCCAGCAGTCTTAATGACAGGGCGGGCACTGAAGCTTTCTTT; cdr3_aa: CASSLNDRAGTEAFF
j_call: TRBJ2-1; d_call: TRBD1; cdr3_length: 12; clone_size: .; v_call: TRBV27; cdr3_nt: TGTGCCAGCGGCGACAGGGGCGATGAGCAGTTCTTC; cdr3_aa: CASGDRGDEQFF
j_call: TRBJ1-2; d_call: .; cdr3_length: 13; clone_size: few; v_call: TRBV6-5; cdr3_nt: TGTGCCAGCAGTTTTTTACAGGGATGGGGCTACACCTTC; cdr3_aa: CASSFLQGWGYTF
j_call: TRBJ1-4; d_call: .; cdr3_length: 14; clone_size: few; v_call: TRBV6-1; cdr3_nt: TGTGCCAGCAGTCGGGAGGCCCAAACCGAAAAACTGTTTTTT; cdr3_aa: CASSREAQTEKLFF
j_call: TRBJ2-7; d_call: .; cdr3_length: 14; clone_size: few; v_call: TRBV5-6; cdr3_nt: TGTGCCAGCAGCTTTGGGGCAAGCTCCTACGAGCAGTACTTC; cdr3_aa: CASSFGASSYEQYF
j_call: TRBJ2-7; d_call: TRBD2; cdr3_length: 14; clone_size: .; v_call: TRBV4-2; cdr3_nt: TGTGCCAGCAGTCCGAGCGGGAGTAGGTACGAGCAGTACTTC; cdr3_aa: CASSPSGSRYEQYF
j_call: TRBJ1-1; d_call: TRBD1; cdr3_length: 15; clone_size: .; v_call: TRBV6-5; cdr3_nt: TGTGCCAGCAGTCGGTGGCAGGGGGATGTCACTGAAGCTTTCTTT; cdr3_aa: CASSRWQGDVTEAFF
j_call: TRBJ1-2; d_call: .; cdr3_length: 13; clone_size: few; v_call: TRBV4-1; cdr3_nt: TGCGCCAGCAGCCAAGATCTCAGCTATGGCTACACCTTC; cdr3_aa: CASSQDLSYGYTF
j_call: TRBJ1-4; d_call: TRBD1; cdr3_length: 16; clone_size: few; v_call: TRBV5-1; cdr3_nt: TGCGCCAGCAGCCGACTTGGGACAGGCTCCAATGAAAAACTGTTTTTT; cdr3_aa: CASSRLGTGSNEKLFF
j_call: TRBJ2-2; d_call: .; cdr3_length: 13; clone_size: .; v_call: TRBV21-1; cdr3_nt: TGTGCCAGCAGCAAAGTCAGGGCCGGGGAGCTGTTTTTT; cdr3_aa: CASSKVRAGELFF
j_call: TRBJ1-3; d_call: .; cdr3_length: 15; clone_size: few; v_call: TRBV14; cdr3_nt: TGTGCCAGCAGCGAACCAGGGTTCTCCGGAAACACCATATATTTT; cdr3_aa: CASSEPGFSGNTIYF
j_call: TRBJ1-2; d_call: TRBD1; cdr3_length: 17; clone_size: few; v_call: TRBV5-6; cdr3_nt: TGTGCCAGCAGCCCCCTCCCACTCCAGGGGGCGAGTTATGGCTACACCTTC; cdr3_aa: CASSPLPLQGASYGYTF
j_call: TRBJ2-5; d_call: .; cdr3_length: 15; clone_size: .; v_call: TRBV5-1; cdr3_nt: TGCGCCAGCAGCTTGGTGACAGGCCGCCAAGAGACCCAGTACTTC; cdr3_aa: CASSLVTGRQETQYF
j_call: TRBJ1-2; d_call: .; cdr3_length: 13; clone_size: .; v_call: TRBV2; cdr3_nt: TGTGCCAGCAGTGAAGCTTGGGAGGCCGGCTACACCTTC; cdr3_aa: CASSEAWEAGYTF
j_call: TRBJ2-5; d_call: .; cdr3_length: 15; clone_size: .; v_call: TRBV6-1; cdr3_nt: TGTGCCACCACTTTAAGGGTGCGCACAGGGAAGACCCAGTACTTC; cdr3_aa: CATTLRVRTGKTQYF
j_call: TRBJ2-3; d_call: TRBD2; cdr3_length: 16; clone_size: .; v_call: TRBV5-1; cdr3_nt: TGCGCCAGCAGCTGGGCCCTAGCGGGAATTGCAGATACGCAGTATTTT; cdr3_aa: CASSWALAGIADTQYF
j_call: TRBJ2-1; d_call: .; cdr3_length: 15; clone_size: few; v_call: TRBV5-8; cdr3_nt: TGTGCCAGCAGTTCCGAGGGGGGGGTTTACAATGAGCAGTTCTTC; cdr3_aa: CASSSEGGVYNEQFF
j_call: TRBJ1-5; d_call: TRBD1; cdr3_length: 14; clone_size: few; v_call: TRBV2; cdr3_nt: TGTGCCAGCGATTCTGGGACAGGGATATCAGCCCAGCATTTT; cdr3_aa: CASDSGTGISAQHF
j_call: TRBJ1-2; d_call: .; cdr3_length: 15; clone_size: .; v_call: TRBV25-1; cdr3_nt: TGTGCCAGCAGTGAATATATTGGCTCTGAATGGGGCTACACCTTC; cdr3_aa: CASSEYIGSEWGYTF
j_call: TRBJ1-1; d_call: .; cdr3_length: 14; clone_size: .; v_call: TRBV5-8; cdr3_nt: TGTGCCAGCAGCACTGGGGGAGGGGCTAATGAAGCTTTCTTT; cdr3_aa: CASSTGGGANEAFF
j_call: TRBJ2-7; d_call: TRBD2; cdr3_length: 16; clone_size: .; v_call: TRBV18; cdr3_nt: TGTGCCAGCTCACCATTTAGGACTAGCGGGGCCTACGAGCAGTACTTC; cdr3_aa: CASSPFRTSGAYEQYF
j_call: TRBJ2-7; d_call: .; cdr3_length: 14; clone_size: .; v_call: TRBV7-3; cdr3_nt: TGTGCCAGCAGCTTCGCGGCCGGAGCCTACGAGCAGTACTTC; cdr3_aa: CASSFAAGAYEQYF